Sequencing of this T cell receptor beta chain was carried out in a study of T cells in Graves' hyperthyroidism and ophthalmopathy. Study-wide points: Blood also showed most of the thyroid clonotypes that were expanded above 0.001. Ophthalmopathy was told apart from stable hyperthyroidism by a 13 V-J model.

The CDR3 consists of 17 residues. The germline V gene encodes CDR1 MNHNS and CDR2 SASEGT. Trimming removed 6 bases from V and 1 base from J, with 21 bases in between. Exclusions: uncontrolled infection, other autoimmune disease, pregnancy, lactation. Diagnoses were made from clinical symptoms, serum measures (thyroxine and TRAb), thyroid ultrasound and orbital computed tomography. Only a few counts were recorded for this clonotype. The antigen remains undetermined. RNA transcripts provided the source from which TCR beta CDR3 regions were amplified. An initial round of RT-PCR targeting the TCR CDR3 relied on the HTBI primer set. TCRdb fed the multiplex PCR reads into MiXCR, producing one record per CDR3 protein. The table has about 640,000 distinct CDR3 sequences, less than 25% seen once.

This chain joins TRBV6-1 and TRBJ2-5, with D tentatively TRBD1 (6 bases). Sequencing was carried out using blood. This receptor was taken from a man in his thirties or forties with Graves' ophthalmopathy. CDR3 region: CASSIQPLGTLQETQYF. In DNA form, the CDR3 reads TGTGCCAGCAGCATCCAACCTTTGGGGACACTCCAAGAGACCCAGTACTTC.